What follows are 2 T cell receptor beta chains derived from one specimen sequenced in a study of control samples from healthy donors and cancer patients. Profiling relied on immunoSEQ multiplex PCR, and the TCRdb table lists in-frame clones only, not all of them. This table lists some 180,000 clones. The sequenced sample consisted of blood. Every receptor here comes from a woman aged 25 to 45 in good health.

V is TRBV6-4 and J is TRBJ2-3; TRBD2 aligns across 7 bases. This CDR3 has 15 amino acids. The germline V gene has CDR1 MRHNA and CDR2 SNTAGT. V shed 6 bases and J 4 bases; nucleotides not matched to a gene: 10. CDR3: CASRETGGSSDTQYF. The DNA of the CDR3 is TGTGCCAGCAGGGAGACGGGGGGTTCCTCAGATACGCAGTATTTT.

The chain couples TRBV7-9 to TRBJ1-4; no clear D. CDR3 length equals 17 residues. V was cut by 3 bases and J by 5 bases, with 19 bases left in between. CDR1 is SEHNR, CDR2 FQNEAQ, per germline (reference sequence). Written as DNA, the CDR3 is TGTGCCAGCAGCTTTTCCCTCATGCACGGCCGGAATGAAAAACTGTTTTTT. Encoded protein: CASSFSLMHGRNEKLFF.